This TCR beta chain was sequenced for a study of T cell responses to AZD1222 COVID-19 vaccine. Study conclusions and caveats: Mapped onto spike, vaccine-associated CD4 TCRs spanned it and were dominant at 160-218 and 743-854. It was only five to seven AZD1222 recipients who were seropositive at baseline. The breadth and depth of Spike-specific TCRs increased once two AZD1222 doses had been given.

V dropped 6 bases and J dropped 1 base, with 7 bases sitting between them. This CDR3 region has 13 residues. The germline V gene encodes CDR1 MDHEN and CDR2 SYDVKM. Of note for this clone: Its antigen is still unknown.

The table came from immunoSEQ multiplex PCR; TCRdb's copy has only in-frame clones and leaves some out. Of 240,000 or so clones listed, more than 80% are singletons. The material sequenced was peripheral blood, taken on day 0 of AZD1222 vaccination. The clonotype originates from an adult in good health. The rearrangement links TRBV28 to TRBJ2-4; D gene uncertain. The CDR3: CASRPRAKNIQYF. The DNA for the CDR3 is TGTGCCAGCAGGCCTCGGGCCAAAAACATTCAGTACTTC. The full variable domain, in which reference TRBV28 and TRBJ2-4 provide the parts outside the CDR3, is DVKVTQSSRYLVKRTGEKVFLECVQDMDHENMFWYRQDPGLGLRLIYFSYDVKMKEKGDIPEGYSVSREKKERFSLILESASTNQTSMYLCASRPRAKNIQYFGAGTRLSVL.